This TCR beta chain was sequenced during a study of control samples from healthy donors and cancer patients. Germline V gene lookup returns CDR1 PRHDT and CDR2 FYEKMQ (reference sequence). CDR3 length: 15 residues. J gave up 0 bases and V 6 bases, and 6 bases lay outside the gene matches. Generated by immunoSEQ multiplex PCR, the TCRdb table keeps only in-frame clones and is missing some. Among approximately 82,000 clones listed, 93% were seen once. The source of this sequence is a woman in her forties with lung cancer. V usage is TRBV13 and J usage is TRBJ1-1; TRBD1 aligns across 8 bases. The specimen sequenced was PBMCs. CDR3 DNA: TGTGCCAGCAGTCTTCCGGGACAGGTGAACACTGAAGCTTTCTTT. The encoded protein is CASSLPGQVNTEAFF. Full variable domain (rest looked up from reference TRBV13 and TRBJ1-1): AAGVIQSPRHLIKEKRETATLKCYPIPRHDTVYWYQQGPGQDPQFLISFYEKMQSDKGSIPDRFSAQQFSDYHSELNMSSLELGDSALYFCASSLPGQVNTEAFFGQGTRLTVV.